This T cell receptor beta chain derives from a study of identical twins. Worth noting for this clonotype: Its specificity is not known.

The germline V gene has CDR1 SGHTA and CDR2 FQGNSA. CDR3 size: 16 residues. The junction had 12 bases not matched to a gene; V was cut back by 6 bases and J by 6 bases. Overall study findings and caveats: In monozygotic twins, models underestimated the sharing of out-of-frame TCR alpha. Reduced insertions were recorded for abundant cord blood beta clonotypes, with no such pattern in memory repertoires.

Addition of a universal primer site occurred through template switching, and cDNA carried unique molecular identifiers. Via MiXCR, TCRdb re-called the 5' RACE reads, giving one row per CDR3 protein. The sample lists more than 1.5 million distinct CDR3 sequences; 25% to 35% were seen once. V usage is TRBV7-2 and J usage is TRBJ1-1, with 11 nucleotides matching TRBD1. Input material: cord blood. The source is a newborn girl in good health. CDR3 residues: CASSPRTGTGGPEAFF. DNA for the CDR3: TGTGCCAGCAGTCCCAGGACCGGGACAGGGGGTCCTGAAGCTTTCTTT. The complete variable domain, with remaining parts taken from reference TRBV7-2 and TRBJ1-1, reads GAGVSQSPSNKVTEKGKDVELRCDPISGHTALYWYRQSLGQGLEFLIYFQGNSAPDKSGLPSDRFSAERTGGSVSTLTIQRTQQEDSAVYLCASSPRTGTGGPEAFFGQGTRLTVV.